This T cell receptor (beta chain) was captured by sequencing in a study of Ad26.COV2.S vaccination and SARS-CoV-2 variants. The overall study: Vaccine-arm donor from the placebo-controlled COV1001 Ad26.COV2.S trial. Whole-study results and caveats: Similar non-spike TCR breadth was seen in vaccine and placebo recipients.

Regarding treatment: around 19 received Ad26.COV2.S at low or high dose, single or two shots; 5 received placebo; per-sample allocation not given. The investigators took samples on day 63 after the first vaccine or placebo injection. The V end lost 8 bases, the J end lost 1 base, and 5 bases lay between the germline ends. Looked up from germline, CDR1 is LGHNA and CDR2 is YNFKEQ. The CDR3 sequence is 12 residues long. The assay was immunoSEQ multiplex PCR, and TCRdb's table has in-frame clones only and misses some. The data contain some 300,000 clones, about 86% of them singletons. Concerning this clone itself: The target antigen is unknown.

The chain employs TRBV4-2 and TRBJ2-2; D gene unclear. The TCR was taken from a person between 18 and 60 years old who received the Ad26.COV2.S COVID-19 vaccine or a placebo. Sequences were derived from peripheral blood, sampled in a trial of Ad26.COV2.S vaccine versus placebo. Written as DNA, the CDR3 is TGTGCCAGCGTCGAGAACACCGGGGAGCTGTTTTTT. The encoded protein is CASVENTGELFF.